This TCR beta chain was recorded in a study of PD-L1 blockade in urothelial cancer. On the study more broadly: Males with urothelial cancer arising in the bladder constituted about 90% of the roughly 30 patients.

CDR3 size: 14 residues. CDR1 is LNHDA and CDR2 is SQIVND in the germline V gene (reference sequence). Trimming shortened V by 6 bases and J by 4 bases, and 15 bases separated the two germline ends. The time point was: pretreatment peripheral blood. The data were produced by immunoSEQ multiplex PCR, yet TCRdb's version contains in-frame clones alone and is incomplete. This sample has roughly 51,000 clones, with about 86% found just once. The chain links TRBV19 to TRBJ1-2; D possibly corresponds to TRBD1 (6 bases). Specimen: PBMCs, collected around atezolizumab (anti-PD-L1) treatment. This TCR was sampled from a man in his 60s with urothelial cancer. The CDR3 nucleotides read TGTGCCAGTAGCAAACGGGACACCATCTATGGCTACACCTTC. This codes for CASSKRDTIYGYTF.